This T cell receptor beta chain was identified in a study of shared clonotypes between healthy human individuals. J lost 10 bases, V lost 5 bases, and 7 bases had no gene match. CDR1 is WNHNN and CDR2 is SYGVQD in the germline V gene (reference sequence). The CDR3 is 14 residues long. Notes on this clone: What it recognizes is unknown.

Naive CD8 cells lacked CD45RO and underwent positive selection for CCR7, leaving out terminally differentiated effector memory CD45RA+ cells. Deep-level running was used for the assay. Produced via immunoSEQ multiplex PCR; TCRdb's table is partial and in-frame only. The sample has roughly 650,000 clones, roughly 95% seen once. Study outcomes and limitations: Only a few donors were included, so the genetic and exposure-history diversity represented was limited. The four-donor shared clonotypes exceeded non-shared clonotypes in generation probability, with non-shared ones scoring lower. It was anticipated that sequencing depth would influence how many clonotypes donors shared.

The clonotype originates from a woman aged 30 to 39 in good health. Sequencing was performed on naive CD8+ T cells sorted from blood. The chain carries TRBV10-1 and TRBJ2-2; 10 bases are shared with TRBD1. The CDR3: CASSPGQGSAELFF. The CDR3 nucleotides are TGCGCCAGCAGTCCGGGACAGGGGAGCGCGGAGCTGTTTTTT.